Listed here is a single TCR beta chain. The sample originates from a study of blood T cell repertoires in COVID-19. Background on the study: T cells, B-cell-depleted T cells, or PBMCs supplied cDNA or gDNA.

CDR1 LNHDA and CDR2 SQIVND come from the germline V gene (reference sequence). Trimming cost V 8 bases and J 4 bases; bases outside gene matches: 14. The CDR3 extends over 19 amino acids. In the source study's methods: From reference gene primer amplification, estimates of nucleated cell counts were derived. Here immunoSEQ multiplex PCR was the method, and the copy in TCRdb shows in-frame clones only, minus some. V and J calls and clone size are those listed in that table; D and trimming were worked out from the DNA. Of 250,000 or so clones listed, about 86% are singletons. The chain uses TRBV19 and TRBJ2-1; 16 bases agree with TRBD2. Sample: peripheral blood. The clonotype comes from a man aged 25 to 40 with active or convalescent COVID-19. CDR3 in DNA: TGTGCCAGTGGCCGCTCCGGGACTAGCGGGGGGGCGAGGTACAATGAGCAGTTCTTC. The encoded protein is CASGRSGTSGGARYNEQFF. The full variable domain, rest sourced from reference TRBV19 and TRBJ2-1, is DGGITQSPKYLFRKEGQNVTLSCEQNLNHDAMYWYRQDPGQGLRLIYYSQIVNDFQKGDIAEGYSVSREKKESFPLTVTSAQKNPTAFYLCASGRSGTSGGARYNEQFFGPGTRLTVL.